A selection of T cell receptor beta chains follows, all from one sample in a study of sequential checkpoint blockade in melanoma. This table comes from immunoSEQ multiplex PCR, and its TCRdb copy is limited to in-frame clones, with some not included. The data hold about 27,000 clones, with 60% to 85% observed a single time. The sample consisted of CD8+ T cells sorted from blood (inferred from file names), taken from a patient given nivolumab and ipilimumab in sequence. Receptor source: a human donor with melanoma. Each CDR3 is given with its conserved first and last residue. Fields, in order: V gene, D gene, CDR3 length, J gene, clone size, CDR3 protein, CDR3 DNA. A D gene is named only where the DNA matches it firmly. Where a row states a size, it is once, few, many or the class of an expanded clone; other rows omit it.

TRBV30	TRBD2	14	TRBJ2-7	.	CAWKTVAGDYEQYF	TGTGCCTGGAAGACAGTAGCGGGGGACTACGAGCAGTACTTC
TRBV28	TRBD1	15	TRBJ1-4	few	CASSLGQGLIEKLFF	TGTGCCAGCAGTTTGGGACAGGGATTAATTGAAAAACTGTTTTTT
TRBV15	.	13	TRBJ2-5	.	CATRTDRTETQYF	TGTGCCACCAGGACAGACAGGACGGAGACCCAGTACTTC
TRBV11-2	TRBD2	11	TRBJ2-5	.	CASSPGGTQYF	TGTGCCAGCAGCCCGGGGGGGACCCAGTACTTC
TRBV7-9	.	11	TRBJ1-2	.	CASSSSYGYTF	TGTGCCAGCAGCTCCAGCTATGGCTACACCTTC
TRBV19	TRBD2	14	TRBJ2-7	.	CASSELATSYEQYF	TGTGCCAGTAGTGAACTAGCGACTTCCTACGAGCAGTACTTC
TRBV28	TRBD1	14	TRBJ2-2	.	CASSSQGAVGELFF	TGTGCCAGCAGTTCACAGGGGGCTGTCGGGGAGCTGTTTTTT
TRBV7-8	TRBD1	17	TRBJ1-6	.	CASRPERQGAGNSPLHF	TGTGCCAGCAGACCCGAGAGACAGGGGGCCGGGAATTCACCCCTCCACTTT
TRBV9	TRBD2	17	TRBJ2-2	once	CASSVVASGGRPGELFF	TGTGCCAGCAGCGTAGTCGCTAGCGGGGGACGGCCAGGGGAGCTGTTTTTT
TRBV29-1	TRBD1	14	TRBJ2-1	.	CSVEGGTGGYEQFF	TGCAGCGTTGAAGGGGGGACAGGGGGCTATGAGCAGTTCTTC
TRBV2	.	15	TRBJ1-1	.	CASRRLGGLNTEAFF	TGTGCCAGCAGGAGGCTTGGAGGGCTGAACACTGAAGCTTTCTTT
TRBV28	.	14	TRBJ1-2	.	CASSDSGMYYGYTF	TGTGCCAGCAGCGACTCAGGGATGTACTATGGCTACACCTTC
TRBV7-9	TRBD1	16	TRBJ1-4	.	CASSSTGVWANEKLFF	TGTGCCAGCAGCTCGACAGGGGTATGGGCTAATGAAAAACTGTTTTTT
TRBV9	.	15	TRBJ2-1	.	CASSVGGRVSDEQFF	TGTGCCAGCAGCGTAGGCGGCAGGGTCTCTGATGAGCAGTTCTTC
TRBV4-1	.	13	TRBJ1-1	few	CASSQVSGTEAFF	TGCGCCAGCAGCCAAGTCAGTGGCACTGAAGCTTTCTTT
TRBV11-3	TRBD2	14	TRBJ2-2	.	CASSLSGGAGELFF	TGTGCCAGCAGCTTAAGCGGGGGGGCTGGGGAGCTGTTTTTT
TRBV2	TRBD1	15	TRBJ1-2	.	CASSPGTGGWYGYTF	TGTGCCAGCAGTCCCGGGACAGGGGGTTGGTATGGCTACACCTTC
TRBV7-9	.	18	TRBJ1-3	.	CASSLKGNREFSGNTIYF	TGTGCCAGCAGCCTCAAGGGTAACAGGGAGTTCTCTGGAAACACCATATATTTT
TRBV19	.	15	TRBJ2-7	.	CASSIGGAGFYEQYF	TGTGCCAGTAGTATCGGAGGGGCTGGATTCTACGAGCAGTACTTC
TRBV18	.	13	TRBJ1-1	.	CASSPGRGTEAFF	TGTGCCAGCTCACCAGGCAGGGGCACTGAAGCTTTCTTT
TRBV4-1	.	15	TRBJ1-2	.	CASSQDPSGNYGYTF	TGCGCCAGCAGCCAAGATCCTTCCGGGAACTATGGCTACACCTTC
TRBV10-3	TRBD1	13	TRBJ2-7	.	CAISEGYRTGEDF	TGTGCCATCAGTGAGGGCTACCGGACAGGGGAAGATTTC
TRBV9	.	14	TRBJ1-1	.	CASSVGQKGTEAFF	TGTGCCAGCAGCGTAGGACAGAAAGGCACTGAAGCTTTCTTT
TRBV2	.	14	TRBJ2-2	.	CAVNRGGVTGELFF	TGTGCCGTTAACAGGGGGGGTGTCACCGGGGAGCTGTTTTTT
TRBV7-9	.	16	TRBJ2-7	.	CASSPSRGIQVYEQYF	TGTGCCAGCAGCCCAAGTCGGGGTATTCAGGTCTACGAGCAGTACTTC
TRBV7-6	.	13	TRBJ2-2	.	CASSGADTGELFF	TGTGCCAGCAGCGGGGCCGACACCGGGGAGCTGTTTTTT
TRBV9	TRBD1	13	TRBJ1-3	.	CASGAGGVDTIYF	TGTGCCTCGGGGGCAGGGGGAGTAGACACCATATATTTT
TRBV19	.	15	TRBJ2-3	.	CASSAFVTRGDTQYF	TGTGCCAGTAGTGCCTTTGTGACCCGCGGAGATACGCAGTATTTT
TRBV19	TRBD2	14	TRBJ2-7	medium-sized	CASSFSGGNYEQYF	TGTGCCAGTAGTTTCAGCGGGGGGAATTACGAGCAGTACTTC
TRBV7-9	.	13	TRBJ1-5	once	CASSLTADQPQHF	TGTGCCAGCAGCTTAACCGCAGATCAGCCCCAGCATTTT
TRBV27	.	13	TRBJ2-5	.	CASSGRLEETQYF	TGTGCCAGCAGCGGAAGACTAGAAGAGACCCAGTACTTC
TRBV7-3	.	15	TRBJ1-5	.	CASSLGWGDNQPQHF	TGTGCCAGCAGCTTAGGGTGGGGGGACAATCAGCCCCAGCATTTT
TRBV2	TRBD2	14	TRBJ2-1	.	CASMAGGLDNEQFF	TGTGCCAGCATGGCCGGCGGACTAGACAATGAGCAGTTCTTC
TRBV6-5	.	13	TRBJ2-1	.	CASSVQGYNEQFF	TGTGCCAGCAGTGTACAGGGTTACAATGAGCAGTTCTTC
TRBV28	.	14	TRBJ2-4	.	CAIGRQGAKNIQYF	TGTGCCATCGGGAGACAGGGAGCCAAAAACATTCAGTACTTC
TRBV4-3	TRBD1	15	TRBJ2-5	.	CASSQYRDRQETQYF	TGCGCCAGCAGCCAATACCGGGACAGGCAAGAGACCCAGTACTTC
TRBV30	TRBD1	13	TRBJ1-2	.	CAWSPGQGGGYTF	TGTGCCTGGAGTCCAGGACAGGGGGGAGGCTACACCTTC
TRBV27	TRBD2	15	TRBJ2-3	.	CASSLWAGGPDTQYF	TGTGCCAGCAGTTTATGGGCGGGGGGGCCAGATACGCAGTATTTT
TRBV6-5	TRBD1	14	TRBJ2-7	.	CASTKEGAWNEQYF	TGTGCCAGCACTAAAGAGGGGGCTTGGAACGAGCAGTACTTC
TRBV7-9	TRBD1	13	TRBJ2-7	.	CASSWGQLYEQYF	TGTGCCAGCAGTTGGGGACAGCTCTACGAGCAGTACTTC
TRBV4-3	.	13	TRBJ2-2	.	CASSMTGPGELFF	TGCGCCAGCAGTATGACAGGCCCCGGGGAGCTGTTTTTT
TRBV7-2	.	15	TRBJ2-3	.	CASSLVGSVTDTQYF	TGTGCCAGCAGCTTAGTAGGTAGCGTGACAGATACGCAGTATTTT
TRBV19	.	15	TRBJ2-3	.	CASSMTGTSTDTQYF	TGTGCCAGTAGTATGACAGGGACTAGCACAGATACGCAGTATTTT
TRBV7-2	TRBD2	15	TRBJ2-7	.	CASSLGAGEYYEQYF	TGTGCCAGCAGCTTAGGAGCGGGGGAGTACTACGAGCAGTACTTC
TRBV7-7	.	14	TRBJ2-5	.	CASSLGVSPETQYF	TGTGCTAGCAGCTTAGGAGTTTCTCCAGAGACCCAGTACTTC
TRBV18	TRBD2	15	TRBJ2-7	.	CASSPSASGGYEQYF	TGTGCCAGCTCACCATCGGCTAGCGGGGGGTACGAGCAGTACTTC
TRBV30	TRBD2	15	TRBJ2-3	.	CAWSPRGGGTDTQYF	TGTGCCTGGAGCCCACGTGGGGGGGGCACAGATACGCAGTATTTT
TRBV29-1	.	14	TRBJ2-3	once	CSVARQTSTDTQYF	TGCAGCGTTGCACGACAGACTAGCACAGATACGCAGTATTTT
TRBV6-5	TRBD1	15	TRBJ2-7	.	CASSYIWTGGYEQYF	TGTGCCAGCAGTTACATATGGACAGGGGGCTACGAGCAGTACTTC
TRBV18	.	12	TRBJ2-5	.	CASSPPGETQYF	TGTGCCAGCTCACCACCGGGCGAGACCCAGTACTTC
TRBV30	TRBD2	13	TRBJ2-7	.	CAWSPGGAYEQYF	TGTGCCTGGAGTCCGGGAGGGGCCTACGAGCAGTACTTC
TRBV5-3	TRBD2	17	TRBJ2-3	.	CARSFCRTSMFADTQYF	TGTGCCAGAAGCTTCTGTCGGACTAGCATGTTCGCAGATACGCAGTATTTT
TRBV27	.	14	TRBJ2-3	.	CASSLASGAGTQYF	TGTGCCAGCAGTTTAGCGTCAGGTGCAGGCACGCAGTATTTT